Reported below is one T cell receptor beta chain. This CDR3 is 13 amino acids long. Germline V gene sequence: CDR1 SNHLY, CDR2 FYNNEI. The V end lost 4 bases, the J end lost 1 base, and 4 bases lay between the germline ends. These data originate in a study of OX40 agonist ivuxolimab in advanced cancers. Overall study: Patients in dose escalation had liver, melanoma, kidney or head and neck cancers. Averaging 60 years in age, with a range of about 23 to 79, the cohort was approximately 84% male. There were three patients with partial responses, one having hepatocellular carcinoma and two cutaneous melanoma.

Using immunoSEQ multiplex PCR, the repertoire was profiled, and TCRdb retains in-frame clones only, with some absent. The sample carries about 84,000 clones, about 94% recorded once. The clonotype was recovered from an adult with an advanced solid tumor such as melanoma, head and neck, liver or kidney cancer. J is TRBJ2-2 and V is TRBV2; no firm D call. Sample: CD4+ or CD8+ T cells sorted from blood, taken in a trial of the OX40 agonist ivuxolimab. CDR3 residues: CASSVLNTGELFF. CDR3 in DNA: TGTGCCAGCAGTGTCTTGAACACCGGGGAGCTGTTTTTT.